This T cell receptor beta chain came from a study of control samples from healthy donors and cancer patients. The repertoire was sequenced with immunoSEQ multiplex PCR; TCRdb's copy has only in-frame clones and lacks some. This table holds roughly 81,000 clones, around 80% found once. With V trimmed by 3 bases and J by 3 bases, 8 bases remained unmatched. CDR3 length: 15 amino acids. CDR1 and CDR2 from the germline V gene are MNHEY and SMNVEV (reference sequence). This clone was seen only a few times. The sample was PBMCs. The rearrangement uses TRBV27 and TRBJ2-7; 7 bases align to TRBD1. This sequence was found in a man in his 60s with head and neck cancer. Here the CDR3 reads CASSFGDREFYEQYF. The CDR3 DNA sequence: TGTGCCAGCAGTTTCGGGGACAGAGAATTCTACGAGCAGTACTTC.